This T cell receptor beta chain was sequenced during a study of shared clonotypes between healthy human individuals. Broader study findings: Clonotype sharing among the donors was expected to vary with sequencing depth.

Points on this clone: Its antigen is as yet unknown.

CDR1 and CDR2 from the germline V gene are SGHNT and YYREEE (reference sequence). Trimming removed 4 bases at V and 5 bases at J, with 13 bases between. The CDR3 extends over 13 amino acids. The data were produced by immunoSEQ multiplex PCR, yet TCRdb's version contains in-frame clones alone and is incomplete. Found here are about 1.5 million clones, 98% of them singletons; the top ten hold approximately 0.44%. This TCR was recovered from a man aged 25-45 years in good health. The sample taken for sequencing was naive CD4+ T cells sorted from blood. Subset noted: CD45RA+ positively selected. This chain links TRBV5-4 with TRBJ2-7; tentatively, D is TRBD1 (6 bases). The CDR3 DNA reads as TGTGCCAGCAGCCGGGGACAAATTAACGAGCAGTACTTC. Translation: CASSRGQINEQYF.